This TCR beta chain was recorded in a study of human T cells and chemical hapten exposure. Study background: Small discrepancies in pooled library volume mainly accounted for the varying TCR yields per sample. Points from the study as a whole: TCRs above 1 in 1000 frequency did not change with DPC sensitization.

The CDR3 has 16 residues. CDR1 and CDR2 (germline): SEHNR, FQNEAQ (reference sequence). V was clipped by 5 bases and J by 6 bases; unmatched bases: 14. This clonotype showed up just a few times. What it binds is not known. Using its own MiXCR run on the RACE reads, TCRdb lists one record per CDR3 protein. The sample consists of roughly 130,000 distinct CDR3 sequences, roughly 9.5% of them appearing once. As to time point: healthy volunteer bleed at 2 weeks. Blood, whole and unfractionated, served as the source for total RNA extraction. The chain joins TRBV7-9 to TRBJ1-1, with 8 nucleotides matching TRBD1. The receptor's source is a male donor in good health. Some clones in this sample may be carry-over from other donors' samples. The sequenced sample consisted of whole blood. CDR3 sequence: CASSDGRQGSGPEAFF. The CDR3 DNA follows: TGTGCCAGCAGCGATGGCCGACAGGGGAGCGGGCCTGAAGCTTTCTTT.